This T cell receptor beta chain appears in the sequencing data of a study of cytomegalovirus exposure and HLA in healthy donors. Study as a whole: The approximately 120 million unique TCR beta sequences, from about 170 million T cells, were found by an earlier analysis. The study, taken as a whole, reports: Within the data, a cluster of highly shared sequence variants was likely a sequencing artifact. TCR beta V- and J-gene trimming, according to a later analysis, was linked to a missense DCLRE1C variant.

60 Vbeta and 13 Jbeta primers were used in PCR. The table came from immunoSEQ multiplex PCR; TCRdb's copy has only in-frame clones and leaves some out. This repertoire shows about 150,000 clones, roughly 80% found once; its top ten account for around 3.1%. The sample holds a few counts of this clone. Its antigen remains unidentified. This TCR was recovered from a middle-aged man in good health and CMV-seronegative. Source material: PBMCs.

CDR3 in DNA: TGTGCCATCAGTGAGTCCTCCGGGACAGGGGGCCGCGAGCAGTACTTC. Protein product: CAISESSGTGGREQYF. The chain carries TRBV10-3 and TRBJ2-7; 12 positions match TRBD1. This CDR3 is 16 amino acids long. Trimming cost V 0 bases and J 6 bases; bases outside gene matches: 6. Germline V gene data show CDR1 as ENHRY and CDR2 as SYGVKD.